These T cell receptor beta chains were read from a single sample in a study of blood T cell repertoires in COVID-19. The data were produced by immunoSEQ multiplex PCR, yet TCRdb's version contains in-frame clones alone and is incomplete. The table shows around 100,000 clones, with nearly 90% occurring only once. Material for sequencing was peripheral blood. The origin of the receptors is a man aged 45-60 years in a cohort sampled during active COVID-19. Both conserved end residues are part of each CDR3. Fields, in order: clone size, J gene, D gene, V gene, CDR3 protein, CDR3 DNA. A D gene is named only where the DNA matches it firmly. Clone size is shown for a subset of rows, as once, few, many or a class of expanded clone.

.,TRBJ1-1,.,TRBV28,CASSLWVGDTEAFF,TGTGCCAGCAGTTTATGGGTGGGAGACACTGAAGCTTTCTTT
once,TRBJ1-5,.,TRBV18,CASSPRVSAGGLDQPQHF,TGTGCCAGCTCACCACGAGTGTCGGCCGGAGGGCTAGATCAGCCCCAGCATTTT
.,TRBJ2-1,TRBD2,TRBV27,CASRIPGLDNNEQFF,TGTGCCAGCAGAATACCGGGACTAGACAACAATGAGCAGTTCTTC
.,TRBJ1-6,TRBD1,TRBV12-3/TRBV12-4,CASSGQGDSPLHF,TGTGCCAGCAGCGGACAGGGGGATTCACCCCTCCACTTT
.,TRBJ2-3,TRBD2,TRBV5-6,CASSIIAGNTDTQYF,TGTGCCAGCAGCATCATAGCGGGGAACACAGATACGCAGTATTTT
.,TRBJ1-4,.,TRBV11-2,CASSLERGFEKLFF,TGTGCCAGCAGCTTAGAACGGGGATTCGAAAAACTGTTTTTT
few,TRBJ2-3,.,TRBV10-2,CASRDTSYDTQYF,TGCGCCAGCCGGGACACTTCTTATGATACGCAGTATTTT
.,TRBJ1-1,.,TRBV3-1/TRBV3-2,CASSQDEVTEAFF,TGTGCCAGCAGCCAAGATGAGGTGACTGAAGCTTTCTTT
.,TRBJ2-3,TRBD1,TRBV5-5,CASSLQGVGTDTQYF,TGTGCCAGCAGCTTGCAGGGGGTAGGCACAGATACGCAGTATTTT
.,TRBJ2-1,.,TRBV7-8,CASSLLSERVLATYEQFF,TGTGCCAGCAGCTTATTGTCAGAGCGGGTCCTGGCTACCTATGAGCAGTTCTTC
.,TRBJ2-1,TRBD2,TRBV5-1,CASRNWAGGTGEQFF,TGCGCCAGCAGAAATTGGGCGGGGGGAACCGGGGAGCAGTTCTTC
few,TRBJ1-5,.,TRBV24-1,CATSDQNQPQHF,TGTGCCACCAGTGACCAAAATCAGCCCCAGCATTTT
.,TRBJ2-3,.,TRBV3-1/TRBV3-2,CASSTQGGRTDTQYF,TGTGCCAGCAGCACCCAGGGAGGTAGGACAGATACGCAGTATTTT
.,TRBJ1-6,.,TRBV5-6,CASSLLTESSYNSPLHF,TGTGCCAGCAGCTTACTGACAGAGAGCTCCTATAATTCACCCCTCCACTTT
.,TRBJ1-2,.,TRBV6-2/TRBV6-3,CASSAAGPYGYTF,TGTGCCAGCAGTGCGGCGGGGCCTTATGGCTACACCTTC
.,TRBJ1-2,TRBD1,TRBV12-3/TRBV12-4,CASSSTGSGYTF,TGTGCCAGCAGTTCGACAGGGTCGGGCTACACCTTC
.,TRBJ2-2,.,TRBV3-1/TRBV3-2,CASSQGRGELFF,TGTGCCAGCAGCCAGGGCCGGGGGGAGCTGTTTTTT
.,TRBJ2-5,TRBD1,TRBV20-1,CSASKTGGGETQYF,TGCAGTGCTAGTAAGACAGGGGGAGGGGAGACCCAGTACTTC
.,TRBJ1-2,.,TRBV9,CASSVEAREANYGYTF,TGTGCCAGCAGCGTAGAGGCTCGGGAGGCTAACTATGGCTACACCTTC
once,TRBJ2-5,.,TRBV25-1,CASKTQGETQYF,TGTGCCAGCAAAACACAGGGAGAGACCCAGTACTTC